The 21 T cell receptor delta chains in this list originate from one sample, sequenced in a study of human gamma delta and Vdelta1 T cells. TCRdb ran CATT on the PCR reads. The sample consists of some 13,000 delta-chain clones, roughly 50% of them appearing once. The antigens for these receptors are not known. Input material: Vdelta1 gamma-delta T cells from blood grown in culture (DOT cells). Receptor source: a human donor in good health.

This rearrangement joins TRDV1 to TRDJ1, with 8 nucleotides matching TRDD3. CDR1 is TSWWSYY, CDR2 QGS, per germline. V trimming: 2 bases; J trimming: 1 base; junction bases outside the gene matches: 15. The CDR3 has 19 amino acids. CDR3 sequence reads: CALGEFSSRGIDSTDKLIF. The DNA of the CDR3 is TGTGCTCTTGGGGAATTTTCTAGCAGGGGGATAGACTCCACCGATAAACTCATCTTT.

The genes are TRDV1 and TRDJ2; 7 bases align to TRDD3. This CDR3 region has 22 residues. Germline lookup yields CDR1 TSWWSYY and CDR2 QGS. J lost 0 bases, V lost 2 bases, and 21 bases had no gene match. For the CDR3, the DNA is TGTGCTCTTGGGGAATTGGGGTACTGGGGAGCCCATGAACAAGCTTTGACAGCACAACTCTTCTTT. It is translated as CALGELGYWGAHEQALTAQLFF.

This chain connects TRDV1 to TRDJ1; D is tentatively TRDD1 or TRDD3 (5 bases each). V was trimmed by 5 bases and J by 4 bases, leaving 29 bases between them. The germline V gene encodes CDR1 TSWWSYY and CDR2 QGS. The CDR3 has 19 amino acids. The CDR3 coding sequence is TGTGCTCTTGGGAGAAAAGGGTCCACGAATAGGGGTCTGGGCGATAAACTCATCTTT. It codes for CALGRKGSTNRGLGDKLIF.

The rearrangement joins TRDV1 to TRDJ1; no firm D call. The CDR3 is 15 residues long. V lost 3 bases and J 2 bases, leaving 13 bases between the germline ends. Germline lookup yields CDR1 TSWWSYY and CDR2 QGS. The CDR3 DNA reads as TGTGCTCTTGGGGAGGGAGTTTCCCGAACCGATAAACTCATCTTT. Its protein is CALGEGVSRTDKLIF.

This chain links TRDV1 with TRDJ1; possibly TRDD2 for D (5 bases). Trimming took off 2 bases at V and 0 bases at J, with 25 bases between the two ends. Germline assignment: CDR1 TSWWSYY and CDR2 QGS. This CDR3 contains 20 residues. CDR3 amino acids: CALGEGFGPYSVPDTDKLIF. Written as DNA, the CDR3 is TGTGCTCTTGGGGAAGGGTTCGGGCCCTACTCCGTCCCGGACACCGATAAACTCATCTTT.

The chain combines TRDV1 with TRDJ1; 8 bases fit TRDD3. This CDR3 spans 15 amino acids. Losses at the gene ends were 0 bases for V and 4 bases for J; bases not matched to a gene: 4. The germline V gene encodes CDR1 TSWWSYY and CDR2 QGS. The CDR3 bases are TGTGCTCTTGGGGAACTGTCCTGGGGGAACGATAAACTCATCTTT. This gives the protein CALGELSWGNDKLIF.

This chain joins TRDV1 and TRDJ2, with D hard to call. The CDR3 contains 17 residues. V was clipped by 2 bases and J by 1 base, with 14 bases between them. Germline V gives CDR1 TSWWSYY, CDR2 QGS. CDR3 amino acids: CALGESQAAGLTAQLFF. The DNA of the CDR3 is TGTGCTCTTGGGGAATCCCAGGCCGCGGGTTTGACAGCACAACTCTTCTTT.

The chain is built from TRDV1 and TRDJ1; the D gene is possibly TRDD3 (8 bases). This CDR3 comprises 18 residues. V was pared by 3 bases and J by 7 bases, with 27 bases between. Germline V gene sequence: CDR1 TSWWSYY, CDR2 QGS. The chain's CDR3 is CALGDHSYPGGGTGKLIF. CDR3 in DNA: TGTGCTCTTGGGGATCATTCCTACCCTGGGGGAGGAACGGGTAAACTCATCTTT.

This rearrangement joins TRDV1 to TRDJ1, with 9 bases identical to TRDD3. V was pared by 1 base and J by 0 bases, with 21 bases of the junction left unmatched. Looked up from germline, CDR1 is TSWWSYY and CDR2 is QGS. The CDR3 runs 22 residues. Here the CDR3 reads CALGEPGLPIQYWGTYTDKLIF. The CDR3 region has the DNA TGTGCTCTTGGGGAACCGGGCCTTCCCATCCAGTACTGGGGGACTTACACCGATAAACTCATCTTT.

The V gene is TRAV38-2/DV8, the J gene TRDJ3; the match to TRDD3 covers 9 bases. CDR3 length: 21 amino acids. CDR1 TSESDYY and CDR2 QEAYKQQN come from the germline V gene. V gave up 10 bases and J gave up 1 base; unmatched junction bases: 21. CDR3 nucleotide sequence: TGTGCTGTGGGGGACCTACCTTTACTGGGGGAGATGTCCTGGGACACCCGACAGATGTTTTTC. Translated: CAVGDLPLLGEMSWDTRQMFF.

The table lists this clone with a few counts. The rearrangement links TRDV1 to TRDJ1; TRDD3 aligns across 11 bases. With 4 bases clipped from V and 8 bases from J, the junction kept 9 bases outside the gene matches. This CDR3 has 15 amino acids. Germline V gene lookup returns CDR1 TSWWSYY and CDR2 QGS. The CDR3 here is CALGGSLGGYGKLIF. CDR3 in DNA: TGTGCTCTTGGGGGATCTCTTGGGGGATACGGGAAACTCATCTTT.

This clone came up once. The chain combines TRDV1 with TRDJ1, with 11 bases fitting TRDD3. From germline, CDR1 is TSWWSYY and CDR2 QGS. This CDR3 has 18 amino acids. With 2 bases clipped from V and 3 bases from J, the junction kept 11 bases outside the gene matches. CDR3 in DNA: TGTGCTCTTGGGGAATTTTGGGGGATACGCGCGGGGGCCGATAAACTCATCTTT. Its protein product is CALGEFWGIRAGADKLIF.

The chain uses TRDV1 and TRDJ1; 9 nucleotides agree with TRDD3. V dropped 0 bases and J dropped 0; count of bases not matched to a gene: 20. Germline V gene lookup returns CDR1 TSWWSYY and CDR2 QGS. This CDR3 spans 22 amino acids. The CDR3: CALGELAPNRADPGGYTDKLIF. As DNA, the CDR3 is TGTGCTCTTGGGGAACTAGCCCCTAATCGTGCTGATCCTGGGGGATACACCGATAAACTCATCTTT.

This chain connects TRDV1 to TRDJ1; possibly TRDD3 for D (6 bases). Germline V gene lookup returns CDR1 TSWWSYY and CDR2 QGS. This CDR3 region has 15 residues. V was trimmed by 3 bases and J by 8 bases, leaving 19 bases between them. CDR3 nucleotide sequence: TGTGCTCTTGGGGATCCTTGGAGGGCTGGGGAAAAACTCATCTTT. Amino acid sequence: CALGDPWRAGEKLIF.

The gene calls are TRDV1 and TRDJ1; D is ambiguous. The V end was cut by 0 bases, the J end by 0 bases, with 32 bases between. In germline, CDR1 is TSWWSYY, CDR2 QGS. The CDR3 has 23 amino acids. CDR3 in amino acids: CALGELRVPPGNGVSTYTDKLIF. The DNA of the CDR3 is TGTGCTCTTGGGGAACTGCGGGTACCCCCCGGGAACGGGGTTTCCACGTACACCGATAAACTCATCTTT.

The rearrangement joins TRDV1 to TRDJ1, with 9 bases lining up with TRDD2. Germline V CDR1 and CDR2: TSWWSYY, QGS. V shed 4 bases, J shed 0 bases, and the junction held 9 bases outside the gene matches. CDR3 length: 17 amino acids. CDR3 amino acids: CALGALPTGGHTDKLIF. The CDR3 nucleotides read TGTGCTCTTGGGGCCCTTCCTACGGGGGGCCACACCGATAAACTCATCTTT.

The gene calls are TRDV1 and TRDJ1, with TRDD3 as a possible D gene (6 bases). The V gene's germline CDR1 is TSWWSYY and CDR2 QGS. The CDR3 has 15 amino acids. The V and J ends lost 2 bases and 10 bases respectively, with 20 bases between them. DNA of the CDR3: TGTGCTCTTGGGGAAACCGGGGGGGAACTTACCAGACTCATCTTT. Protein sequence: CALGETGGELTRLIF.

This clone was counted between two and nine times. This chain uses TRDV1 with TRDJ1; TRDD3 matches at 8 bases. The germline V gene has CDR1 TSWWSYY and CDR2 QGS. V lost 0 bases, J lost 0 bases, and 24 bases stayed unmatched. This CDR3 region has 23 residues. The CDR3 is CALGELLPETSPSGGHHTDKLIF. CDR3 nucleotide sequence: TGTGCTCTTGGGGAACTTTTACCCGAGACTTCTCCCTCTGGGGGACACCACACCGATAAACTCATCTTT.

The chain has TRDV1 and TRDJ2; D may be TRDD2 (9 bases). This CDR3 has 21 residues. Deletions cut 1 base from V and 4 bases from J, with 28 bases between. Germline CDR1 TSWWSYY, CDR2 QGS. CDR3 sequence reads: CALGERGLPTGDSKGTAQLFF. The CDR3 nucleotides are TGTGCTCTTGGGGAACGCGGCCTTCCTACGGGGGATAGTAAGGGGACAGCACAACTCTTCTTT.

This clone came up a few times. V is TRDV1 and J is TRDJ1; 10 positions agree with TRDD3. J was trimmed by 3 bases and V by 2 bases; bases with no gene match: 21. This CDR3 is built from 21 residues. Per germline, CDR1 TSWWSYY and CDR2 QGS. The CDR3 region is CALGEVRGALRGIRFADKLIF. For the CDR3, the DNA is TGTGCTCTTGGGGAAGTTCGCGGGGCTCTCCGGGGGATACGCTTTGCCGATAAACTCATCTTT.

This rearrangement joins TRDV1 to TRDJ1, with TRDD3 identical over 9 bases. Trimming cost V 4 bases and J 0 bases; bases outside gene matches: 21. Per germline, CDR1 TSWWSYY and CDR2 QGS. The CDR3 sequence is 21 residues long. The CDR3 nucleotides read TGTGCTCTTGGGGCCGCAGCCTCTTCCAAACTGGGGGAACCGTACACCGATAAACTCATCTTT. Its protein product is CALGAAASSKLGEPYTDKLIF.